Presented here are 21 T cell receptor beta chains from one specimen sequenced in a study of control samples from healthy donors and cancer patients. Clones were sequenced by immunoSEQ multiplex PCR, and TCRdb holds only the in-frame ones, with some missing. In the table there are 15,000 to 20,000 clones, around 90% of which are singletons. What was sequenced was PBMCs. The receptors here all came from a man aged 55 to 70 with head and neck cancer.

The chain uses TRBV5-8 and TRBJ2-1; D might be TRBD2 (6 bases). The germline V gene encodes CDR1 SGHTS and CDR2 YDEGEE. The V gene lost 4 bases and the J gene lost 6 bases, with 17 bases spanning the gap. The CDR3 runs 15 residues. This CDR3 is CASSLWAGYGNEQFF. The CDR3, as DNA: TGTGCCAGCAGCCTATGGGCGGGGTATGGCAATGAGCAGTTCTTC. The complete variable domain, with remaining parts taken from reference TRBV5-8 and TRBJ2-1, reads EAGVTQSPTHLIKTRGQQATLRCSPISGHTSVYWYQQALGLGLQFLLWYDEGEERNRGNFPPRFSGRQFPNYSSELNVNALELEDSALYLCASSLWAGYGNEQFFGPGTRLTVL.

This chain joins TRBV20-1 and TRBJ2-5; no definite D call. The CDR3 covers 11 residues. CDR1 DFQATT and CDR2 SNEGSKA come from the germline V gene (reference sequence). V was clipped by 1 base and J by 5 bases, with 5 bases between them. The CDR3 DNA reads TGCAGTGCTAGAGTGGGGGAGACCCAGTACTTC. Protein sequence: CSARVGETQYF.

This chain links TRBV2 with TRBJ1-5, with D perhaps matching TRBD1 (5 bases). CDR3 size: 15 residues. V lost 3 bases to trimming and J lost 1 base, with 10 bases between them. CDR1 and CDR2 (germline): SNHLY, FYNNEI. The CDR3 DNA sequence: TGTGCCAGCAGTGACTGGGGGAACAGCAATCAGCCCCAGCATTTT. Translating it yields CASSDWGNSNQPQHF.

This chain joins TRBV10-1 and TRBJ2-1; D might be TRBD2 (6 bases). CDR3 length: 13 amino acids. Germline CDR1 and CDR2: WNHNN and SYGVQD (reference sequence). Deletions cut 11 bases from V and 7 bases from J, with 18 bases between. CDR3 coding DNA: TGCGCCGTGGCCGAATGGGGGACTAATGAGCAGTTCTTC. Its translation is CAVAEWGTNEQFF.

The CDR3 nucleotides are TGTGCCACCAGCAGAGACCTTGGAAGTGTAGCTGGCTACACCTTC. This sequence encodes CATSRDLGSVAGYTF. The chain carries TRBV15 and TRBJ1-2; D is uncertain. Germline values: CDR1 LNHNV, CDR2 YYDKDF (reference sequence). The V and J ends lost 0 bases and 7 bases respectively, with 15 bases between them. CDR3 size: 15 residues.

The chain employs TRBV4-1 and TRBJ2-1; D gene unclear. Germline V gene data show CDR1 as MGHRA and CDR2 as YSYEKL. The CDR3 length is 12 residues. V was trimmed by 4 bases and J by 8 bases, leaving 9 bases between them. DNA for the CDR3: TGCGCCAGCAGCCCGTCGTTGGATGAGCAGTTCTTC. Its translation is CASSPSLDEQFF.

The chain recombines TRBV7-6 with TRBJ1-1, with TRBD1 matching 8 bases. Germline V gene lookup returns CDR1 SGHVS and CDR2 FNYEAQ. J was trimmed by 4 bases and V by 5 bases; bases with no gene match: 6. The CDR3 has 14 amino acids. The CDR3 sequence: CASSITGGLTEAFF. CDR3 coding DNA: TGTGCCAGCAGCATTACAGGGGGTCTCACTGAAGCTTTCTTT.

The V gene is TRBV14, the J gene TRBJ2-3; D gene ambiguous. CDR3 size: 13 residues. V lost 1 base, J lost 3 bases, and 5 bases lay in between. CDR1 and CDR2 from the germline V gene are SGHDN and FVKESK. Here the CDR3 reads CASSQGWTDTQYF. In DNA, the CDR3 is TGTGCCAGCAGCCAAGGATGGACAGATACGCAGTATTTT.

CDR3 protein: CSVDYRDNEQFF. The CDR3 region has the DNA TGCAGCGTTGATTACAGGGACAATGAGCAGTTCTTC. J is TRBJ2-1 and V is TRBV29-1; possible D gene TRBD1, 6 bases. Germline V CDR1 and CDR2: SQVTM, ANQGSEA. Trimming removed 3 bases from V and 5 bases from J, with 8 bases in between. This CDR3 spans 12 amino acids.

The chain couples TRBV6-2 or TRBV6-3 to TRBJ2-7; TRBD2 aligns across 10 bases. With 3 bases clipped from V and 0 bases from J, the junction kept 14 bases outside the gene matches. Germline assignment: CDR1 MNHEY and CDR2 SVGEGT. The CDR3 covers 19 residues. The CDR3 coding sequence is TGTGCCAGCAGTTATCCCCGTGGTAGCGGGGGGCTGAGCTCCTACGAGCAGTACTTC. This translates into CASSYPRGSGGLSSYEQYF.

The gene calls are TRBV25-1 and TRBJ2-3, with no clear D. Germline loops: CDR1 MGHDK, CDR2 SYGVNS. The CDR3 spans 13 residues. Trimming stripped 2 bases from V and 5 bases from J, with 8 bases between. As DNA, the CDR3 is TGTGCCAGCAGTGAAAACTATCAAGATACGCAGTATTTT. Translating gives CASSENYQDTQYF.

The chain couples TRBV9 to TRBJ2-1; D may be TRBD2 (5 bases). The CDR3 totals 14 residues. Germline CDR1 reads SGDLS; CDR2 reads YYNGEE. Trimming stripped 4 bases from V and 10 bases from J, with 18 bases between. The chain's CDR3 is CASSKSTRGKEQFF. The CDR3 coding sequence is TGTGCCAGCAGCAAATCCACACGGGGTAAGGAGCAGTTCTTC.

V usage is TRBV4-2 and J usage is TRBJ2-4; TRBD2 agrees at 11 bases. V was pared by 4 bases and J by 3 bases, with 5 bases of the junction left unmatched. The CDR3 has 16 amino acids. The germline CDR1 and CDR2 sequences are LGHNA and YNFKEQ. This CDR3 is CASSPTSGGVKNIQYF. In nucleotides, the CDR3 is TGTGCCAGCAGCCCAACTAGCGGGGGTGTCAAAAACATTCAGTACTTC.

Regarding this clone: Germline and junction disagree at one end, which may indicate a read error. This chain connects TRBV7-2 to TRBJ2-3; 13 nucleotides match TRBD2. CDR3 length: 16 residues. CDR1 SGHTA and CDR2 FQGNSA come from the germline V gene. CDR3 sequence (DNA): TGTGCCAGCAGCTTGCGACTAGCGGGGGGCACGGATACGCAGTATTTT. Residues: CASSLRLAGGTDTQYF.

This chain connects TRBV18 to TRBJ2-5; 8 bases match TRBD2. Germline values: CDR1 KGHSH, CDR2 LQKENI. The ends lost 0 bases at V and 1 base at J; junction bases unmatched: 7. The CDR3 totals 17 residues. This CDR3 is CASSPPRTSSLQETQYF. CDR3 coding DNA: TGTGCCAGCTCACCACCGAGGACTAGCTCACTCCAAGAGACCCAGTACTTC.

This rearrangement joins TRBV18 to TRBJ2-7; TRBD2 agrees at 9 bases. Germline lookup yields CDR1 KGHSH and CDR2 LQKENI. CDR3 length equals 14 residues. V was clipped by 3 bases and J by 2 bases; unmatched bases: 2. The DNA for the CDR3 is TGTGCCAGCTCACCTTCTAGCGGGGCCTACGAGCAGTACTTC. Protein: CASSPSSGAYEQYF. The full variable domain, with the rest looked up from reference TRBV18 and TRBJ2-7, is NAGVMQNPRHLVRRRGQEARLRCSPMKGHSHVYWYRQLPEEGLKFMVYLQKENIIDESGMPKERFSAEFPKEGPSILRIQQVVRGDSAAYFCASSPSSGAYEQYFGPGTRLTVT.

The genes are TRBV19 and TRBJ2-5, with D possibly being TRBD2 (7 bases). Germline V CDR1 and CDR2: LNHDA, SQIVND (reference sequence). V was cut by 5 bases and J by 5 bases, with 15 bases left in between. This CDR3 comprises 14 residues. CDR3 protein: CASSLGGGRETQYF. The CDR3 coding sequence is TGTGCCAGTAGTTTAGGGGGGGGCCGGGAGACCCAGTACTTC.

V usage is TRBV5-6 and J usage is TRBJ1-1; 8 positions match TRBD1. CDR1 is SGHDT and CDR2 is YYEEEE in the germline V gene. This CDR3 has 15 amino acids. V lost 4 bases, J lost 4 bases, and 9 bases stayed unmatched. The CDR3 nucleotides are TGTGCCAGCAGCAATACAGGGGGTGGTTTCACTGAAGCTTTCTTT. Translating it yields CASSNTGGGFTEAFF.

V is TRBV7-9 and J is TRBJ1-1, with a tentative D call TRBD1 (5 bases). The CDR3 runs 14 residues. V gave up 11 bases and J gave up 1 base, with 17 bases separating them. Germline CDR1 and CDR2: SEHNR and FQNEAQ (reference sequence). The CDR3 spells CAGGDRGANTEAFF. CDR3 nucleotide sequence: TGTGCCGGGGGGGACCGGGGCGCGAACACTGAAGCTTTCTTT.

The CDR3 loop reads CASSEAKQYF. CDR3 coding DNA: TGTGCCAGCAGTGAGGCAAAGCAGTACTTC. The J gene is TRBJ2-7, the V gene TRBV6-1; D is unresolved. The V and J ends lost 3 bases and 8 bases respectively, with 5 bases between them. CDR3 size: 10 residues. The germline V gene encodes CDR1 MNHNS and CDR2 SASEGT.

The DNA of the CDR3 is TGTGCCAGCAGTTTTGGTTACGAGCAGTACTTC. As protein: CASSFGYEQYF. V gene TRBV12-3 or TRBV12-4 combines with J gene TRBJ2-7; unclear D gene. V was shortened by 3 bases and J by 4 bases, with 4 bases between the two germline ends. This CDR3 has 11 amino acids.